The 11 T cell receptor beta chains below were found in one sample sequenced in a study of blood T cell repertoires in COVID-19. TCRdb's copy holds only in-frame clones and misses some; the assay was immunoSEQ multiplex PCR. This sample carries roughly 670,000 clones, around 89% of them seen once, and the ten largest clones take approximately 0.3%. Sequencing was carried out using peripheral blood. The source of these receptors is a woman under 30 with acute or convalescent COVID-19.

The chain uses TRBV24-1 and TRBJ1-5, with TRBD1 matching 10 bases. V shed 5 bases, J shed 1 base, and the junction held 10 bases outside the gene matches. The CDR3 runs 18 residues. Germline CDR1 and CDR2: KGHDR and SFDVKD. The CDR3 nucleotides are TGTGCCACCAGTGGTGACAGGGGGCGGAATTGGAGCAATCAGCCCCAGCATTTT. This translates into CATSGDRGRNWSNQPQHF.

This chain connects TRBV3-1 (or the pseudogene TRBV3-2) to TRBJ1-5; D unclear. This CDR3 has 16 residues. V was cut by 1 base and J by 8 bases, with 18 bases left in between. Germline V gives CDR1 LGHDT, CDR2 YNNKEL (reference sequence). The CDR3 bases are TGTGCCAGCAGCCAAGGAACTGCACTCTCCATCAAGCCCCAGCATTTT. It encodes CASSQGTALSIKPQHF.

The gene calls are TRBV19 and TRBJ1-1, with a possible D match to TRBD1 (6 bases). The germline V gene has CDR1 LNHDA and CDR2 SQIVND (reference sequence). The length of the CDR3 is 16 residues. V was clipped by 6 bases and J by 1 base, with 18 bases between them. Here the CDR3 DNA reads TGTGCCAGTAGCCGGACAGCTGGGTCGGCGAACACTGAAGCTTTCTTT. This encodes CASSRTAGSANTEAFF.

V gene TRBV3-1 (or the pseudogene TRBV3-2) combines with J gene TRBJ1-1; D call uncertain. Germline CDR1 and CDR2: LGHDT and YNNKEL (reference sequence). Trimming stripped 2 bases from V and 4 bases from J, with 14 bases between. CDR3 length: 15 amino acids. The CDR3 loop reads CASSQLGGSSTEAFF. DNA for the CDR3: TGTGCCAGCAGCCAACTCGGAGGCTCCTCCACTGAAGCTTTCTTT.

The J gene is TRBJ1-1, the V gene TRBV6-5; TRBD1 matches at 9 bases. V gave up 4 bases and J gave up 4 bases; unmatched junction bases: 4. Germline V gene data show CDR1 as MNHEY and CDR2 as SVGAGI. There are 14 residues in the CDR3. In DNA form, the CDR3 reads TGTGCCAGCAGTTCCAAGACAGGGGGCACTGAAGCTTTCTTT. Translated, it gives CASSSKTGGTEAFF.

V usage is TRBV19 and J usage is TRBJ2-6, with D possibly TRBD1 on 6 matching bases. Per germline, CDR1 LNHDA and CDR2 SQIVND (reference sequence). V was shortened by 5 bases and J by 1 base, with 18 bases between the two germline ends. This CDR3 is 18 amino acids long. The CDR3 DNA is TGTGCCAGTAGTGTCGGACAGAAGGCGTTTTCTGGGGCCAACGTCCTGACTTTC. As protein: CASSVGQKAFSGANVLTF.

This clone was observed once. This chain uses TRBV24-1 with TRBJ2-4; 9 nucleotides line up with TRBD1. CDR1 and CDR2 from the germline V gene are KGHDR and SFDVKD. The CDR3 totals 14 residues. With 4 bases clipped from V and 6 bases from J, the junction kept 3 bases outside the gene matches. CDR3 residues: CATSDPGQGNIQYF. CDR3 nucleotide sequence: TGTGCCACCAGTGACCCGGGACAGGGAAACATTCAGTACTTC.

The count of this clone is one. The V and J genes are TRBV5-5 and TRBJ2-7; TRBD2 aligns across 9 bases. V shed 2 bases and J 0 bases; nucleotides not matched to a gene: 3. The length of the CDR3 is 15 residues. Germline CDR1 reads SGHKS; CDR2 reads YYEKEE (reference sequence). CDR3 in DNA: TGTGCCAGCAGCTTAGCTAGCGGGGCCTCCTACGAGCAGTACTTC. It codes for CASSLASGASYEQYF.

The gene calls are TRBV7-2 and TRBJ2-1; TRBD2 agrees at 11 bases. The V and J ends lost 5 bases and 8 bases, in that order; junction bases with no gene match: 11. The CDR3 extends over 16 amino acids. Germline lookup yields CDR1 SGHTA and CDR2 FQGNSA. CDR3 sequence: CASSPRLAGFEHEQFF. CDR3 coding DNA: TGTGCCAGCAGCCCCCGACTAGCGGGGTTCGAGCATGAGCAGTTCTTC.

The V and J genes are TRBV7-8 and TRBJ2-7; weak D call: TRBD2 (5 bases). V lost 4 bases and J 1 base, leaving 14 bases between the germline ends. Germline V gene data show CDR1 as SGHVS and CDR2 as FQNEAQ. The CDR3 consists of 15 residues. The CDR3 loop is CASSCGCGYSYEQYF. CDR3 DNA: TGTGCCAGCAGCTGCGGGTGTGGTTATTCCTACGAGCAGTACTTC.

The chain has TRBV5-1 and TRBJ1-1, with a weak D call TRBD1 (6 bases). Germline assignment: CDR1 SGHRS and CDR2 YFSETQ. Trimming stripped 2 bases from V and 1 base from J, with 9 bases between. The length of the CDR3 is 14 residues. As DNA, the CDR3 is TGCGCCAGCAGCTTAACAGGGACGAACACTGAAGCTTTCTTT. Its protein product is CASSLTGTNTEAFF. The variable domain in full, completed from reference TRBV5-1 and TRBJ1-1, reads KAGVTQTPRYLIKTRGQQVTLSCSPISGHRSVSWYQQTPGQGLQFLFEYFSETQRNKGNFPGRFSGRQFSNSRSEMNVSTLELGDSALYLCASSLTGTNTEAFFGQGTRLTVV.